This T cell receptor beta chain was profiled in a study of long-term antiretroviral therapy in people with HIV. Study findings and constraints: Versus controls, repertoires in people with HIV had narrower CDR3 length ranges.

The germline CDR1 and CDR2 sequences are SGHAT and FQNNGV. The V end was cut by 5 bases, the J end by 2 bases, with 15 bases between. CDR3 size: 15 residues. This clone has just one count. Antigen: not known. Investigators performed immunoSEQ version v3.0 at survey level. Libraries were prepared by immunoSEQ multiplex PCR; TCRdb keeps only in-frame clonotypes and omits some of them. The table records 15,000 or so clones, 88% of them present only once. The specimen was unsorted PBMCs, collected 0.7 years before starting antiretroviral therapy. This TCR was sampled from a man in his fifties with HIV. The chain carries TRBV11-2 and TRBJ2-5; a weak D match, TRBD2 (5 bases). The CDR3 DNA sequence: TGTGCCAGCAGCCCACGACGGGGTTATCAAGAGACCCAGTACTTC. Amino acid sequence: CASSPRRGYQETQYF.